This T cell receptor (beta chain) came from a study of blood T cell repertoires in COVID-19. TCRdb keeps only in-frame clones here, not all; method: immunoSEQ multiplex PCR. This table has approximately 210,000 clones, roughly 85% appearing once. The germline V gene encodes CDR1 MNHEY and CDR2 SMNVEV (reference sequence). This CDR3 spans 13 amino acids. Trimming removed 6 bases from V and 1 base from J, with 9 bases in between. There are a few counts of this clone. The rearrangement uses TRBV27 and TRBJ1-2; D unresolved. The specimen was peripheral blood. This clonotype originated in a woman aged 80 or over with acute or convalescent COVID-19. CDR3 nucleotide sequence: TGTGCCAGCAGCAAAGAGATTAACTATGGCTACACCTTC. This gives the protein CASSKEINYGYTF.